The present TCR beta chain was sequenced within a study of vaccination and CD4 T cells after COVID-19. Study findings and constraints: A comparatively limited set of convalescent patients was examined, with no early post-infection timepoints.

Treatment noted: approximately nine-day PBMC culture with coronavirus spike peptide pools or control peptides (ViraFEST assay). Collection of the unexposed donor's CD4+ T cells took place before the COVID-19 pandemic (2011-2018). The CDR3 spans 13 residues. The germline V gene encodes CDR1 MGHDK and CDR2 SYGVNS. The J segment lost 3 bases and the V segment lost 6 bases, leaving 4 bases of the junction unmatched. The Oncomine TCR Beta short-read assay generated sequence data from the DNA of cultured CD4+ T cells. Investigators isolated genomic DNA from cultured CD4+ T cells. Using its own MiXCR run on the PCR reads, TCRdb lists one record per CDR3 protein. The sample lists 7,000 to 10,000 distinct CDR3 sequences; around 41% were seen once. For this clonotype: The antigen remains unidentified.

Sequenced: CD4+ T cells from blood, cultured in vitro. The source is a human donor in good health. The chain employs TRBV25-1 and TRBJ1-1, with TRBD1 matching 7 bases. In DNA form, the CDR3 reads TGTGCCAGCAGGTTAACAGGGGACACTGAAGCTTTCTTT. Residues: CASRLTGDTEAFF. The complete variable domain, with remaining parts taken from reference TRBV25-1 and TRBJ1-1, reads EADIYQTPRYLVIGTGKKITLECSQTMGHDKMYWYQQDPGMELHLIHYSYGVNSTEKGDLSSESTVSRIRTEHFPLTLESARPSHTSQYLCASRLTGDTEAFFGQGTRLTVV.